This T cell receptor beta chain was captured in a study of T-cell reconstitution after alpha-beta-depleted transplantation in children. General observations from the study: Where some patients showed high TCRbeta diversity at day 60, it came from recipient T cells and thymic progenitors that had survived. Several hundred rapidly expanded clones from non-depleted graft cells reportedly supplied alpha-beta T cells about two months post-transplant.

The CDR3 covers 14 residues. Germline V gene lookup returns CDR1 SGHVS and CDR2 FQNEAQ. V gave up 2 bases and J gave up 3 bases; unmatched junction bases: 4. The library targeted TCRbeta and was prepared with unique molecular identifiers. One entry per CDR3 protein, called by TCRdb with MiXCR from the PCR reads. This table holds a few hundred thousand distinct CDR3 sequences, around 15% found once. For this clonotype: The antigen is unknown.

Here the sequenced sample was PBMCs, mostly from graft donor cells, taken 360 days after TCRalphabeta/CD19-depleted stem cell transplant. The rearrangement links TRBV7-8 to TRBJ2-7, with TRBD1 matching 7 bases. This sequence originates from a boy in the first two years of life who had a stem cell transplant for Wiskott-Aldrich syndrome, so the T cells may come from the graft donor. Here the CDR3 DNA reads TGTGCCAGCAGCTTAAAGGGACAGTACTACGAGCAGTACTTC. Translated, it gives CASSLKGQYYEQYF.